This T cell receptor (beta chain) came from a study of blood T cell repertoires in COVID-19. Original handling: Nucleated cell number was recorded as an estimate derived from reference gene primer amplification. The method was immunoSEQ multiplex PCR; TCRdb's version includes in-frame clones alone and lacks a portion of them. Clonal size and the V and J genes are those of that table, whereas D and trimming came from the DNA. The sample yields some 170,000 clones, 82% seen once. V shed 5 bases, J shed 4 bases, and the junction held 5 bases outside the gene matches. CDR3 size: 15 residues. Germline CDR1 reads MNHEY; CDR2 reads SVGEGT.

The source of this sequence is a woman between 65 and 79 years old with acute or convalescent COVID-19. V gene TRBV6-2 or TRBV6-3 combines with J gene TRBJ1-2; TRBD1 matches 12 bases. Sequencing used peripheral blood. The CDR3 region is CASSTGTGGSYGYTF. CDR3 DNA sequence: TGTGCCAGCAGTACCGGGACAGGGGGCTCCTATGGCTACACCTTC.